The 25 T cell receptor beta chains presented below share a single source sample, sequenced in a study of PD-1 blockade in classical Hodgkin lymphoma (dated by TCRdb to 2019 to 2021). Library prep was done by the immunoSEQ multiplex PCR assay. The table comes from immuneACCESS by way of TCRdb, which keeps in-frame sequences with V and J called. Part of the clones is missing from these tables; in studies checked, under half for an unresolved V gene and the rest for unknown reasons. The sample table holds about 98,000 clones, of which just under 95% were seen once. 2.5% to 3.5% of the sample comes from the top ten. The time point label for this specimen denotes: cycle 1 day 1 (C1D1), immediately before nivolumab initiation. Relapse after autologous stem cell transplantation had occurred in all trial patients, and cohorts A, B and C were distinguished by prior brentuximab vedotin exposure. The specimen was peripheral blood mononuclear cells (PBMCs), collected at baseline. Source of these receptors: a human donor with classical Hodgkin lymphoma.

The genes are TRBV28 and TRBJ2-1, with a possible D match to TRBD2 (6 bases). CDR3 length equals 15 residues. The ends were cut back, 2 bases at V and 0 bases at J, with 8 bases in the middle. The germline gives CDR1 MDHEN, CDR2 SYDVKM. The chain's CDR3 is CASSLRRGSYNEQFF. The DNA for the CDR3 is TGTGCCAGCAGTTTACGGCGGGGCTCCTACAATGAGCAGTTCTTC. The full variable domain, rest sourced from reference TRBV28 and TRBJ2-1, is DVKVTQSSRYLVKRTGEKVFLECVQDMDHENMFWYRQDPGLGLRLIYFSYDVKMKEKGDIPEGYSVSREKKERFSLILESASTNQTSMYLCASSLRRGSYNEQFFGPGTRLTVL.

The chain uses TRBV29-1 and TRBJ2-3; D might be TRBD2 (6 bases). Germline V gene lookup returns CDR1 SQVTM and CDR2 ANQGSEA. The CDR3 consists of 14 residues. V lost 4 bases, J lost 2 bases, and 13 bases lay in between. CDR3 DNA: TGCAGCGTTGGGCGTGGCGGGATCACAGATACGCAGTATTTT. Translation gives CSVGRGGITDTQYF.

This chain uses TRBV7-8 with TRBJ1-5; D is ambiguous. Germline CDR1 is SGHVS and CDR2 is FQNEAQ. The CDR3 runs to 19 residues. Trimming removed 3 bases at V and 7 bases at J, with 28 bases between. The CDR3 bases are TGTGCCAGCAGCTTCGGTTGTGGAGCTCCGGGGTGCGGAGGGCAGCCCCAGCATTTT. Residues: CASSFGCGAPGCGGQPQHF.

The rearrangement links TRBV27 to TRBJ2-7; 10 nucleotides align to TRBD1. This CDR3 spans 14 amino acids. The germline V gene has CDR1 MNHEY and CDR2 SMNVEV (reference sequence). The V gene end was trimmed by 5 bases and the J gene end by 6 bases; junction bases not matched to a gene: 7. The CDR3 bases are TGTGCCAGCAGTCCACACGACAGGGGGCGCGAGCAGTACTTC. It yields the protein CASSPHDRGREQYF.

The genes are TRBV6-5 and TRBJ2-1; D call uncertain. CDR3 size: 15 residues. Germline V gene data show CDR1 as MNHEY and CDR2 as SVGAGI. Trimming cost V 2 bases and J 0 bases, with 8 bases left between them. As DNA, the CDR3 is TGTGCCAGCAGTTACGACCCCAGCTCCTACAATGAGCAGTTCTTC. Translation: CASSYDPSSYNEQFF.

The table lists this clone with a count of one. The gene calls are TRBV20-1 and TRBJ1-2, with unresolved D. CDR3 size: 11 residues. The germline V and J ends were trimmed by 0 bases and 8 bases, with 7 bases remaining between them. Germline CDR1 is DFQATT and CDR2 is SNEGSKA (reference sequence). The CDR3 coding sequence is TGCAGTGCTAGAGAGTCACGGGGCTACACCTTC. As protein: CSARESRGYTF.

This rearrangement joins TRBV30 to TRBJ1-4, with a weak D call TRBD1 (5 bases). The CDR3 sequence is 13 residues long. Germline CDR1 GTSNPN, CDR2 SVGIG (reference sequence). Trimming removed 0 bases at V and 4 bases at J, with 6 bases between. The CDR3 DNA follows: TGTGCCTGGAGTGTAGACAGTAATGAAAAACTGTTTTTT. Translated: CAWSVDSNEKLFF. The full variable domain, completed using reference TRBV30 and TRBJ1-4, is SQTIHQWPATLVQPVGSPLSLECTVEGTSNPNLYWYRQAAGRGLQLLFYSVGIGQISSEVPQNLSASRPQDRQFILSSKKLLLSDSGFYLCAWSVDSNEKLFFGSGTQLSVL.

The V gene is TRBV7-9, the J gene TRBJ1-2; tentative D call: TRBD1 (6 bases). This CDR3 contains 13 residues. Germline assignment: CDR1 SEHNR and CDR2 FQNEAQ (reference sequence). The V and J ends lost 4 bases and 8 bases respectively, with 14 bases between them. The CDR3 region has the DNA TGTGCCAGCAGCTCTTCCGGGACACGAGGCTACACCTTC. It encodes CASSSSGTRGYTF.

This chain connects TRBV19 to TRBJ1-2; D remains ambiguous. The V and J ends lost 5 bases and 3 bases respectively, with 10 bases between them. Germline loops: CDR1 LNHDA, CDR2 SQIVND (reference sequence). The length of the CDR3 is 13 residues. This chain's CDR3 is CASSPPMDYGYTF. The CDR3 DNA sequence: TGTGCCAGTAGTCCACCCATGGACTATGGCTACACCTTC.

The V and J genes are TRBV20-1 and TRBJ1-1, with a weak D call TRBD1 (5 bases). V lost 3 bases to trimming and J lost 11 bases, with 10 bases between them. The CDR3 contains 10 residues. Per the germline V gene, CDR1 is DFQATT and CDR2 is SNEGSKA (reference sequence). The CDR3 nucleotides are TGCAGTGCTAGGACAGCGGTGGCTTTCTTT. Protein sequence: CSARTAVAFF.

The sample holds one count of this clone. The rearrangement links TRBV7-9 to TRBJ2-7; 7 bases agree with TRBD1. The trim removed 7 bases at V and 2 bases at J, leaving 11 bases unmatched. The CDR3 totals 15 residues. Germline CDR1 reads SEHNR; CDR2 reads FQNEAQ (reference sequence). The chain's CDR3 is CASNVLRGPAYEQYF. For the CDR3, the DNA is TGTGCCAGCAACGTTCTTAGGGGGCCCGCCTACGAGCAGTACTTC.

This chain links TRBV25-1 with TRBJ1-2, with D tentatively TRBD1 (6 bases). Trimming left V 4 bases short and J 4 bases short, with 16 bases between. Germline loops: CDR1 MGHDK, CDR2 SYGVNS. CDR3 length: 15 amino acids. Here the CDR3 DNA reads TGTGCCAGCAGTGCTGGGGAACAGGGCCCCTATGGCTACACCTTC. This codes for CASSAGEQGPYGYTF.

In nucleotides, the CDR3 is TGTGCCAGCAGCATCGACAGGCTGAACACTGAAGCTTTCTTT. This translates into CASSIDRLNTEAFF. The chain employs TRBV5-6 and TRBJ1-1; D is perhaps TRBD1 (6 bases). Looked up from germline, CDR1 is SGHDT and CDR2 is YYEEEE. The CDR3 runs 14 residues. The V and J ends lost 4 bases and 0 bases respectively, with 10 bases between them. The full variable domain, in which reference TRBV5-6 and TRBJ1-1 provide the parts outside the CDR3, is DAGVTQSPTHLIKTRGQQVTLRCSPKSGHDTVSWYQQALGQGPQFIFQYYEEEERQRGNFPDRFSGHQFPNYSSELNVNALLLGDSALYLCASSIDRLNTEAFFGQGTRLTVV.

This clone appeared once. J is TRBJ2-2 and V is TRBV10-2, with TRBD2 matching 8 bases. The germline CDR1 and CDR2 sequences are WSHSY and SAAADI. J gave up 3 bases and V 6 bases, and 6 bases lay outside the gene matches. This CDR3 spans 15 amino acids. CDR3 in amino acids: CASRAGGLDTGELFF. The CDR3 DNA reads TGCGCCAGCAGGGCGGGAGGCTTAGACACCGGGGAGCTGTTTTTT.

V is TRBV14 and J is TRBJ2-7; TRBD1 aligns across 10 bases. This CDR3 comprises 16 residues. V shed 3 bases and J 3 bases; nucleotides not matched to a gene: 8. Germline lookup yields CDR1 SGHDN and CDR2 FVKESK. In nucleotides, the CDR3 is TGTGCCAGCAGCCACCACTCTGGGACAGGGGACTACGAGCAGTACTTC. It encodes CASSHHSGTGDYEQYF.

The chain has TRBV11-2 and TRBJ2-5, with 7 positions matching TRBD2. This CDR3 is 17 amino acids long. V lost 8 bases to trimming and J lost 4 bases; unmatched junction nucleotides: 19. The germline V gene encodes CDR1 SGHAT and CDR2 FQNNGV. In DNA, the CDR3 is TGTGCCAGCCTCGTAGGGCGGGGGTCCGAAGTGAGAGAGACCCAGTACTTC. It yields the protein CASLVGRGSEVRETQYF.

The J gene is TRBJ2-6, the V gene TRBV5-4; D unclear. Trimming pared 2 bases from V and 4 bases from J, leaving 10 bases between. The CDR3 loop spans 15 amino acids. Germline lookup yields CDR1 SGHNT and CDR2 YYREEE (reference sequence). The CDR3 coding sequence is TGTGCCAGCAGCTTCGGGTTTCAGGGGGCCAACGTCCTGACTTTC. Its protein is CASSFGFQGANVLTF. The full variable domain, in which reference TRBV5-4 and TRBJ2-6 provide the parts outside the CDR3, is ETGVTQSPTHLIKTRGQQVTLRCSSQSGHNTVSWYQQALGQGPQFIFQYYREEENGRGNFPPRFSGLQFPNYSSELNVNALELDDSALYLCASSFGFQGANVLTFGAGSRLTVL.

The V call is TRBV28, the J call TRBJ1-1; D gene ambiguous. The V end lost 2 bases, the J end lost 7 bases, and 8 bases lay between the germline ends. The CDR3 is made up of 12 amino acids. Germline V CDR1 and CDR2: MDHEN, SYDVKM. As DNA, the CDR3 is TGTGCCAGCAGTTTAGGCCAACTTGAAGCTTTCTTT. This codes for CASSLGQLEAFF.

A few counts support this clone. Here the CDR3 reads CAWSRDSYYGYTF. CDR3 coding DNA: TGTGCCTGGAGTAGGGACAGTTACTATGGCTACACCTTC. V usage is TRBV30 and J usage is TRBJ1-2; 7 nucleotides agree with TRBD1. In germline, CDR1 is GTSNPN, CDR2 SVGIG (reference sequence). V dropped 2 bases and J dropped 3; count of bases not matched to a gene: 3. There are 13 residues in the CDR3.

This chain connects TRBV9 to TRBJ2-7; 11 bases align to TRBD1. Looked up from germline, CDR1 is SGDLS and CDR2 is YYNGEE. The V segment lost 2 bases and the J segment 5 bases; nucleotides outside the gene matches: 3. The CDR3 runs 14 residues. CDR3 sequence: CASSVDRGLNEQYF. The CDR3 region has the DNA TGTGCCAGCAGCGTGGACAGGGGGCTGAACGAGCAGTACTTC.

The chain uses TRBV7-9 and TRBJ2-3; 7 nucleotides line up with TRBD1. The CDR3 runs to 15 residues. After removal of 6 bases from V and 3 bases from J, the junction contained 9 bases not matched to a gene. Germline CDR1 and CDR2: SEHNR and FQNEAQ (reference sequence). Here the CDR3 DNA reads TGTGCCAGCAGTTTTCAGGGGGAAGGGACAGATACGCAGTATTTT. Translated: CASSFQGEGTDTQYF.

As concerns this clone: One junction end disagrees with the germline gene, perhaps due to a read error. The genes are TRBV13 and TRBJ1-3; D is unclear. The CDR3 consists of 13 residues. Germline assignment: CDR1 PRHDT and CDR2 FYEKMQ (reference sequence). The CDR3 nucleotides are TGTGCCGGCAGCTTGAGGGTTGGAAACACCATATATTTT. The encoded protein is CAGSLRVGNTIYF.

This sequence joins TRBV6-1 and TRBJ2-7, with D perhaps given as TRBD1 or TRBD2 (5 bases each). Trimming removed 2 bases at V and 5 bases at J, with 10 bases between. Germline CDR1 is MNHNS and CDR2 is SASEGT. The CDR3 extends over 13 amino acids. The CDR3 DNA reads as TGTGCCAGCAGTGAACCGGGACGCCACGAGCAGTACTTC. Translated, it gives CASSEPGRHEQYF.

The CDR3 loop reads CASSLGTSGKETQYF. CDR3 nucleotide sequence: TGTGCCAGCAGCCTCGGGACTAGCGGAAAAGAGACCCAGTACTTC. The V call is TRBV7-3, the J call TRBJ2-5; 11 nucleotides agree with TRBD2. Germline V gene lookup returns CDR1 SGHTA and CDR2 FQGTGA. The V segment lost 5 bases and the J segment 3 bases; nucleotides outside the gene matches: 5. The CDR3 is 15 amino acids.

V and J are TRBV18 and TRBJ1-2; D is possibly TRBD1 (5 bases). Between the trimmed V and J ends, which lost 0 bases and 2 bases, there was a span of 13 bases. Germline V gives CDR1 KGHSH, CDR2 LQKENI. The CDR3 spans 16 residues. This CDR3 reads CASSPPGSKGNYGYTF. For the CDR3, the DNA is TGTGCCAGCTCACCACCAGGGAGTAAGGGGAACTATGGCTACACCTTC.